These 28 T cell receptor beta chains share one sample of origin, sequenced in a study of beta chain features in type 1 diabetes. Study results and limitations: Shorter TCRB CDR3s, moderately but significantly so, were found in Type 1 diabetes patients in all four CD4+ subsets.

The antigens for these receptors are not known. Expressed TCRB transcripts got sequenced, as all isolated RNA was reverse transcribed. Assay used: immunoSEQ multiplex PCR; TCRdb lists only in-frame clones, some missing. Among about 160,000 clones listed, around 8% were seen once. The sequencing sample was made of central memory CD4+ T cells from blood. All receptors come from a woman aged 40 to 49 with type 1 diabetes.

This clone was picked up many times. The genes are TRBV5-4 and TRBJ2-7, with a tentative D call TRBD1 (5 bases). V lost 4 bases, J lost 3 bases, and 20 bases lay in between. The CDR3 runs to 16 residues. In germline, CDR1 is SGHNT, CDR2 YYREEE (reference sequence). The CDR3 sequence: CASSSMTDAINYEQYF. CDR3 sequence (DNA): TGTGCCAGCAGCAGTATGACAGACGCAATTAACTACGAGCAGTACTTC.

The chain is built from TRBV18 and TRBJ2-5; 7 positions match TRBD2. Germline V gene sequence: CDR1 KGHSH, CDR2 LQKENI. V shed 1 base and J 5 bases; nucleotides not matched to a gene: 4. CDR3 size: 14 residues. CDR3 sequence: CASSPQGREETQYF. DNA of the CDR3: TGTGCCAGCTCACCACAGGGGAGGGAGGAGACCCAGTACTTC.

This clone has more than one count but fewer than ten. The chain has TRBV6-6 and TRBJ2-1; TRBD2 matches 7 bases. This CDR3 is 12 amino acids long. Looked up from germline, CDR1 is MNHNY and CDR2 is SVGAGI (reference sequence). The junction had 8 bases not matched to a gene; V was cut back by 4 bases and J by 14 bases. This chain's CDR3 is CASSSRGVNKFF. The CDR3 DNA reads TGTGCCAGCAGTTCCCGGGGGGTGAATAAGTTCTTC.

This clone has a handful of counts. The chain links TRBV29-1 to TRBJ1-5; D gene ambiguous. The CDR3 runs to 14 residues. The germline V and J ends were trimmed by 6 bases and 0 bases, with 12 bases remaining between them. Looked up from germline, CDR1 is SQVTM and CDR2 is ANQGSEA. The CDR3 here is CSVGIENSNQPQHF. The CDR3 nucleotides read TGCAGCGTCGGGATTGAGAATAGCAATCAGCCCCAGCATTTT.

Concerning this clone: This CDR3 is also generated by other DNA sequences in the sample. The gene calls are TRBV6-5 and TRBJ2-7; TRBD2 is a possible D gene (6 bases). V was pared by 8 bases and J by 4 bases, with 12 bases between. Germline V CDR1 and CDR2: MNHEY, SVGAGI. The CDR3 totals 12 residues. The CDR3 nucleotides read TGTGCCAGCTCTTCGGGAGCTTACGAGCAGTACTTC. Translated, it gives CASSSGAYEQYF.

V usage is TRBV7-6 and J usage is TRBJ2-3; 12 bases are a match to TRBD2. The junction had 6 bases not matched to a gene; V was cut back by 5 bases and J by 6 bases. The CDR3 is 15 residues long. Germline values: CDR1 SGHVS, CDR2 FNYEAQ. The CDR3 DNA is TGTGCCAGCAGCGGGTCTAGCGGGGGGGCGGATACGCAGTATTTT. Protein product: CASSGSSGGADTQYF.

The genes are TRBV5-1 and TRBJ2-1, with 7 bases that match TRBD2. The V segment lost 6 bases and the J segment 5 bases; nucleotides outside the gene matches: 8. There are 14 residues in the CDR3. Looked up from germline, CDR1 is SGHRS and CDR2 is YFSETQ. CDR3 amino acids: CASTLGGDHNEQFF. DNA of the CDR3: TGCGCCAGCACCCTGGGGGGGGACCACAATGAGCAGTTCTTC.

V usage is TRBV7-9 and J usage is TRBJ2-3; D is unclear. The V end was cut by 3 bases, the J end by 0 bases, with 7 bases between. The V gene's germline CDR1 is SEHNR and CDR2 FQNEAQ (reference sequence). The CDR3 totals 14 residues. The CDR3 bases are TGTGCCAGCAGCTTTCGGAGTAGCACAGATACGCAGTATTTT. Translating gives CASSFRSSTDTQYF.

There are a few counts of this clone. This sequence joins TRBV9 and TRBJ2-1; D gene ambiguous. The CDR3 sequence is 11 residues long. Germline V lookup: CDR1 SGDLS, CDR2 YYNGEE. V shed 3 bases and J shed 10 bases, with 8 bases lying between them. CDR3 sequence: CASSADSEQFF. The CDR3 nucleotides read TGTGCCAGCAGCGCCGACTCGGAGCAGTTCTTC.

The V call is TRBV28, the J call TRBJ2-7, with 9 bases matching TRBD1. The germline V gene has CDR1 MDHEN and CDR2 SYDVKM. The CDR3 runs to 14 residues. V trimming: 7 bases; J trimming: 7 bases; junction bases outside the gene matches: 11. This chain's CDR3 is CASTIPGQGQEQYF. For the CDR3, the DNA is TGTGCCAGCACCATCCCGGGACAGGGCCAAGAGCAGTACTTC.

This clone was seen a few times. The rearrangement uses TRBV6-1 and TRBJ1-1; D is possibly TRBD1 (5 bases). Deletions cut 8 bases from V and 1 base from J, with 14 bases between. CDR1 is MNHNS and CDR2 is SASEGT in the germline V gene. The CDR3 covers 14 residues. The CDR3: CASVTPGGNTEAFF. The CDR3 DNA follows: TGTGCCAGCGTGACCCCCGGGGGGAACACTGAAGCTTTCTTT.

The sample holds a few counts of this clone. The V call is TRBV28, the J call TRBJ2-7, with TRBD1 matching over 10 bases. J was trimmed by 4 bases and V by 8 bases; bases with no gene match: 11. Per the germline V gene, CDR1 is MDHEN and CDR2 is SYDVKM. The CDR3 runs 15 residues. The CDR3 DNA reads TGTGCCAGCTACGGGACAGGGGAAAACTCATACGAGCAGTACTTC. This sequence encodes CASYGTGENSYEQYF.

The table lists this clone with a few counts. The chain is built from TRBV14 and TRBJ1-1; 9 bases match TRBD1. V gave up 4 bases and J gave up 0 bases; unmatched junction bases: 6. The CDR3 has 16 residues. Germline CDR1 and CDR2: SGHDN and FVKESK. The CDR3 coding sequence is TGTGCCAGCAGCCGGGACAGGGCGCCGATGAACACTGAAGCTTTCTTT. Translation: CASSRDRAPMNTEAFF.

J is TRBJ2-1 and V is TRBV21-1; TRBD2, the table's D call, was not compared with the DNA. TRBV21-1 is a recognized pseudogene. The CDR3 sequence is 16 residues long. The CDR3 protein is CASSKAAGGPRNEQFF. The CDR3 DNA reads TGTGCCAGCAGCAAAGCGGCGGGAGGGCCGCGAAATGAGCAGTTCTTC.

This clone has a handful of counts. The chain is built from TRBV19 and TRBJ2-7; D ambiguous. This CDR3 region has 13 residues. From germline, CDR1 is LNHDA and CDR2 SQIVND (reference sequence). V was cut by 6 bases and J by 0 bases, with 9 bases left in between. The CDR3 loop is CASRGPSSYEQYF. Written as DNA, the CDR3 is TGTGCCAGTAGGGGTCCTAGCTCCTACGAGCAGTACTTC.

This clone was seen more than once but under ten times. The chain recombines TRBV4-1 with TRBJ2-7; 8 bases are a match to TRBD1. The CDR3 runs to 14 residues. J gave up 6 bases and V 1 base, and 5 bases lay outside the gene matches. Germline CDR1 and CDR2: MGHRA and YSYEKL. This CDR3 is CASSQGTGRLEQYF. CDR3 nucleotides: TGCGCCAGCAGCCAAGGGACAGGGAGGCTCGAGCAGTACTTC.

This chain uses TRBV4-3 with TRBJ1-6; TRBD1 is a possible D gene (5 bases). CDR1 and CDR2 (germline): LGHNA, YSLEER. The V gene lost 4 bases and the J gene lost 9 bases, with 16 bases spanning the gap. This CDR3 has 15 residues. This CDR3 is CASSRIGQGGSPLHF. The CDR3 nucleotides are TGCGCCAGCAGCCGTATTGGGCAGGGAGGTTCACCCCTCCACTTT.

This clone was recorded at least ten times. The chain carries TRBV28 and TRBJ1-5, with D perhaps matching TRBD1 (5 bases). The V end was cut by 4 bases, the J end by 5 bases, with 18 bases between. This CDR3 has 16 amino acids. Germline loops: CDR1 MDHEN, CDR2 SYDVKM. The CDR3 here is CASSSPGSPGDQPQHF. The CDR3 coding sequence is TGTGCCAGCAGTTCCCCCGGCAGTCCGGGGGATCAGCCCCAGCATTTT.

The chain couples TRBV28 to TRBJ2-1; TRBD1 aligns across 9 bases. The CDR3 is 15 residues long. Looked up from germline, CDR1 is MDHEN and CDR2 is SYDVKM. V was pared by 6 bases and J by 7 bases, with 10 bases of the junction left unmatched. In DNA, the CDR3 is TGTGCCAGCAGGCAACAGGGGGCCGGTTCTAATGAGCAGTTCTTC. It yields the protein CASRQQGAGSNEQFF.

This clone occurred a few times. CDR3 bases: TGCGCCAGCAGCCAAGCCAGGCTTAACACCGGGGAGCTGTTTTTT. This gives the protein CASSQARLNTGELFF. This chain joins TRBV4-1 and TRBJ2-2; unclear D gene. V lost 1 base and J 2 bases, leaving 8 bases between the germline ends. In germline, CDR1 is MGHRA, CDR2 YSYEKL. The CDR3 spans 15 residues.

In DNA form, the CDR3 reads TGTGCCAGCAGCGAAGGGGTTGGGTATAATTCACCCCTCCACTTT. It yields the protein CASSEGVGYNSPLHF. This rearrangement joins TRBV9 to TRBJ1-6; possibly TRBD1 for D (5 bases). Trimming took 3 bases from V and 4 from J, leaving 11 bases between them. Germline CDR1 reads SGDLS; CDR2 reads YYNGEE. The CDR3 is 15 amino acids.

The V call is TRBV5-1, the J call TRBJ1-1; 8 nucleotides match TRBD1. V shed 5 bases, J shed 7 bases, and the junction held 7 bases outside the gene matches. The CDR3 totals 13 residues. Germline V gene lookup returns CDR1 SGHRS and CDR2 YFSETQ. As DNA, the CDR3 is TGCGCCAGCAGAGTGGACAGGGTGAGTGAAGCTTTCTTT. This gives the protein CASRVDRVSEAFF.

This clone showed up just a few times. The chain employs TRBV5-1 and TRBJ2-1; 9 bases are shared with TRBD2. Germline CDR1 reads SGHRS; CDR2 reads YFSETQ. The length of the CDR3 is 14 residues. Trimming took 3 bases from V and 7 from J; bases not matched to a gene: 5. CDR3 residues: CASSYGLAMNEQFF. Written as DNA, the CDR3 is TGCGCCAGCAGCTACGGACTAGCGATGAATGAGCAGTTCTTC.

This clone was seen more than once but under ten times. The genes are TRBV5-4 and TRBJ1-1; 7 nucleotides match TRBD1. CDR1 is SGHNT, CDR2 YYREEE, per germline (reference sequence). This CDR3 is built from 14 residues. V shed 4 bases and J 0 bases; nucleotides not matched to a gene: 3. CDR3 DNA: TGTGCCAGCAGCGGGACAGAGATGAACACTGAAGCTTTCTTT. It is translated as CASSGTEMNTEAFF. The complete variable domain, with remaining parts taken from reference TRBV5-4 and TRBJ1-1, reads ETGVTQSPTHLIKTRGQQVTLRCSSQSGHNTVSWYQQALGQGPQFIFQYYREEENGRGNFPPRFSGLQFPNYSSELNVNALELDDSALYLCASSGTEMNTEAFFGQGTRLTVV.

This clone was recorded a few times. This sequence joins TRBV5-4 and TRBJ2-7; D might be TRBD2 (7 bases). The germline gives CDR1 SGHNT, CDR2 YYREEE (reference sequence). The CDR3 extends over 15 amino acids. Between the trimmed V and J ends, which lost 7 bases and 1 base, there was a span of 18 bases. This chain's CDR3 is CASAQGGGSSYEQYF. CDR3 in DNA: TGTGCCAGCGCCCAGGGAGGGGGTAGTTCCTACGAGCAGTACTTC.

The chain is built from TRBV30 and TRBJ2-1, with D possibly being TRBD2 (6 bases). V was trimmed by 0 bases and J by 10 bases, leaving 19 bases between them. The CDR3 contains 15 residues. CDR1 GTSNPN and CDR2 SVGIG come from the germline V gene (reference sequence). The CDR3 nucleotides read TGTGCCTGGAGTGTATGGGTTAGCGGTGCCAGGGAGCAGTTCTTC. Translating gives CAWSVWVSGAREQFF.

CDR3 residues: CASSLGSVRPQHF. The CDR3 DNA reads TGTGCCAGCAGCTTAGGGTCGGTACGGCCCCAGCATTTT. The chain combines TRBV7-2 with TRBJ1-5; D is unresolved. The V gene's germline CDR1 is SGHTA and CDR2 FQGNSA. The CDR3 has 13 residues. Between the trimmed V and J ends, which lost 1 base and 9 bases, there was a span of 10 bases.

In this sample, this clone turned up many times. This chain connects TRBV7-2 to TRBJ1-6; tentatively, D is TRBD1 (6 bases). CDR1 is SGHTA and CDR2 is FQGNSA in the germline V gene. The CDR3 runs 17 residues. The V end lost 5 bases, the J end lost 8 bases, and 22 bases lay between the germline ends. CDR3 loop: CASSPRIEGVADSPLHF. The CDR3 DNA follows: TGTGCCAGCAGCCCCCGTATTGAGGGGGTCGCCGATTCACCCCTCCACTTT.